The T cell receptor beta chain under discussion was sequenced for a study of long-term antiretroviral therapy in people with HIV. Survey-level immunoSEQ v3.0 assays were run. Clones were read by immunoSEQ multiplex PCR, and TCRdb kept only the in-frame ones, dropping some. The repertoire holds 20,000 to 25,000 clones, with around four fifths as singletons. From germline, CDR1 is SGHAT and CDR2 FQNNGV. With V trimmed by 1 base and J by 10 bases, 2 bases remained unmatched. This CDR3 contains 14 residues. The receptor's source is a man in his forties with HIV. This sequence joins TRBV11-2 and TRBJ1-4; 11 bases map to TRBD1. The sequencing used unsorted PBMCs, collected 1.6 years after starting antiretroviral therapy. CDR3: CASSLGTGGVKLFF. The CDR3 nucleotides read TGTGCCAGCAGCTTAGGGACAGGGGGCGTAAAACTGTTTTTT.